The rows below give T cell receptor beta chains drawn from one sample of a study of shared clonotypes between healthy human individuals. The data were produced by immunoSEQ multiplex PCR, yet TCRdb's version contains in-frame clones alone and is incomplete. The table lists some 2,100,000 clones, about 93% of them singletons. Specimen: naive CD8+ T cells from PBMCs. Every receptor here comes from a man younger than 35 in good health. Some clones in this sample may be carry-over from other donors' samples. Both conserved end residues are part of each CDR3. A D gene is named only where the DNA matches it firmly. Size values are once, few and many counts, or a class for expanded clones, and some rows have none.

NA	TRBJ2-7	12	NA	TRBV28	TGTGCCAGCAGTTTGGGGGTGTACGAGCAGTACTTC	CASSLGVYEQYF
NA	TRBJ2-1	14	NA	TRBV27	TGTGCCAGCAGTTTATACCAAGCCTACAATGAGCAGTTCTTC	CASSLYQAYNEQFF
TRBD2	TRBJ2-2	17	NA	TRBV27	TGTGCCAGCAGTCTCTCCCGGGGACTAGCGAAGGCCGGGGAGCTGTTTTTT	CASSLSRGLAKAGELFF
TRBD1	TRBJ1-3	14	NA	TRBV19	TGTGCCAGTAGTATCGGGACAGTTGGAAACACCATATATTTT	CASSIGTVGNTIYF
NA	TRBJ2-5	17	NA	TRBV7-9	TGTGCCAGCAGCCCGAAACGCGCCGTTGGGGGGTGGGAGACCCAGTACTTC	CASSPKRAVGGWETQYF
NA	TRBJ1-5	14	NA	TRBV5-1	TGCGCCAGCAGCGACAGCTATAGCAATCAGCCCCAGCATTTT	CASSDSYSNQPQHF
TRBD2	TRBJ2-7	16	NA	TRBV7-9	TGTGCCAGCAGCTTCATAACGGGACTAGCGGTCTACGAGCAGTACTTC	CASSFITGLAVYEQYF
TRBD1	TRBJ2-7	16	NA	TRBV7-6	TGTGCCAGCAGCCCCCACCCCGGACAGGGAGCTTACGAGCAGTACTTC	CASSPHPGQGAYEQYF
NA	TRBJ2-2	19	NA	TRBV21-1	TGTGCCAGCAGCCTCTCCGGGACTAGCGGGAGGGCAAACACCGGGGAGCTGTTTTTT	CASSLSGTSGRANTGELFF
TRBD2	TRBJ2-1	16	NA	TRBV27	TGTGCCAGCAGTCCGGGGACTAGCGGGGCCTCTAATGAGCAGTTCTTC	CASSPGTSGASNEQFF
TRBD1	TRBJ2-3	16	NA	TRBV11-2	TGTGCCAGCAGCCCAGGACAGGGCGGGGTCACAGATACGCAGTATTTT	CASSPGQGGVTDTQYF
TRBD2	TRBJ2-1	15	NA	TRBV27	TGTGCCAGCAGTTTTAGCGGGACTACCTACAATGAGCAGTTCTTC	CASSFSGTTYNEQFF
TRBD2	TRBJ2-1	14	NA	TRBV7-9	TGTGCCAGCAGCCCCCGGACTAGTTTCAATGAGCAGTTCTTC	CASSPRTSFNEQFF
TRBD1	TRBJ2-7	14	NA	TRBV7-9	TGTGCCAGCAGCCTAGGGACAGCTCCCTACGAGCAGTACTTC	CASSLGTAPYEQYF
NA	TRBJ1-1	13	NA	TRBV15	TGTGCCACCAGCAGAAACTACGGCACTGAAGCTTTCTTT	CATSRNYGTEAFF
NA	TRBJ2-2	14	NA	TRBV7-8	TGTGCCAGCAGCTTGGGCCCCCTCGCCGGGGAGCTGTTTTTT	CASSLGPLAGELFF
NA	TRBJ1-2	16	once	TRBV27	TGTGCCAGCAGCCCAAGTAAGGGACCGAAAAACTATGGCTACACCTTC	CASSPSKGPKNYGYTF
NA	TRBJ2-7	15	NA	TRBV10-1	TGCGCCAGCAGTGAGTCGACGGTCTCAGTTATCGAGCAGTACTTC	CASSESTVSVIEQYF
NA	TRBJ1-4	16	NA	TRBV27	TGTGCCAGCAGCCGCTGGGGCCGGGCAACTAATGAAAAACTGTTTTTT	CASSRWGRATNEKLFF
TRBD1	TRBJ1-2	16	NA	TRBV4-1	TGCGCCAGCAGCCTGGAGGTCCAGGACAGGCTTTATGGCTACACCTTC	CASSLEVQDRLYGYTF
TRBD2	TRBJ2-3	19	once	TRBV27	TGTGCCAGCAGTTTGGATGGACTAGCGGGAGTTGGGGGGCCAGATACGCAGTATTTT	CASSLDGLAGVGGPDTQYF
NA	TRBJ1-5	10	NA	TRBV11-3	TGTGCCAGCAGGCGACGGCCCCAGCATTTT	CASRRRPQHF
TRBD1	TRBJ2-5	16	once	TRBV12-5	TGTGCTAGTGGTTTGACGACCCAACAGGGGGCGGAGACCCAGTACTTC	CASGLTTQQGAETQYF
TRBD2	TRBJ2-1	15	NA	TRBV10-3	TGTGCCATCAGTGAGGATGTGGGAGGGGACAATGAGCAGTTCTTC	CAISEDVGGDNEQFF
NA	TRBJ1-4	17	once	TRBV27	TGTGCCAGCAGTCCCTGGGCAGGGGCCGCCTGGGATGAAAAACTGTTTTTT	CASSPWAGAAWDEKLFF